These 12 T cell receptor beta chains were all obtained from the same sample, sequenced in a study of blood T cell repertoires in COVID-19. Produced via immunoSEQ multiplex PCR; TCRdb's table is partial and in-frame only. The sample includes around 400,000 clones, roughly 87% of them seen just once. Sequenced: PBMCs or T cells enriched from blood (not recorded which). These receptors all come from a woman in her forties or fifties who had recovered from COVID-19.

The rearrangement links TRBV3-1 (or the pseudogene TRBV3-2) to TRBJ1-2, with D tentatively TRBD1 (5 bases). Trimming cost V 4 bases and J 7 bases, with 22 bases left between them. The CDR3 has 16 residues. Germline V gives CDR1 LGHDT, CDR2 YNNKEL (reference sequence). The CDR3 sequence: CASSPTQGSMSGGYTF. In nucleotides, the CDR3 is TGTGCCAGCAGCCCTACGCAGGGCTCCATGTCTGGTGGCTACACCTTC.

CDR3 region: CASSDRTGNQPQHF. CDR3 in DNA: TGTGCCAGCAGTGATCGGACAGGGAATCAGCCCCAGCATTTT. V usage is TRBV2 and J usage is TRBJ1-5; 8 nucleotides line up with TRBD1. Germline-derived CDR1 and CDR2 are SNHLY and FYNNEI. After removal of 3 bases from V and 4 bases from J, the junction contained 2 bases not matched to a gene. CDR3 length equals 14 residues.

The chain is built from TRBV19 and TRBJ2-3; 11 nucleotides agree with TRBD2. This CDR3 comprises 19 residues. The V and J ends lost 3 bases and 0 bases, in that order; junction bases with no gene match: 11. CDR1 and CDR2 (germline): LNHDA, SQIVND (reference sequence). The CDR3 is CASSIGGTSGTPSTDTQYF. CDR3 nucleotides: TGTGCCAGTAGTATTGGAGGGACTAGCGGAACTCCTAGCACAGATACGCAGTATTTT.

The V call is TRBV11-2, the J call TRBJ1-2; D remains unclear. Trimming took 5 bases from V and 5 from J, leaving 15 bases between them. Germline-derived CDR1 and CDR2 are SGHAT and FQNNGV. The CDR3 length is 14 residues. Here the CDR3 DNA reads TGTGCCAGCAGCCGAGTACCCTCCGGGTATGGCTACACCTTC. As protein: CASSRVPSGYGYTF.

The gene calls are TRBV6-1 and TRBJ1-3; 9 bases are shared with TRBD1. V gave up 2 bases and J gave up 0 bases; unmatched junction bases: 11. The CDR3 has 19 amino acids. Per the germline V gene, CDR1 is MNHNS and CDR2 is SASEGT. The DNA of the CDR3 is TGTGCCAGCAGTGAATTCCGGACAGGGGCCGCGAACTCTGGAAACACCATATATTTT. Protein product: CASSEFRTGAANSGNTIYF.

The rearrangement joins TRBV9 to TRBJ2-3; D call uncertain. V lost 6 bases and J 2 bases, leaving 7 bases between the germline ends. This CDR3 is built from 12 residues. Germline V lookup: CDR1 SGDLS, CDR2 YYNGEE. Here the CDR3 reads CASTGNTDTQYF. The CDR3 nucleotides are TGTGCCAGCACAGGCAACACAGATACGCAGTATTTT.

This chain joins TRBV30 and TRBJ1-1; D is unresolved. V lost 2 bases to trimming and J lost 0 bases, with 10 bases between them. CDR1 is GTSNPN and CDR2 is SVGIG in the germline V gene (reference sequence). This CDR3 comprises 14 residues. As DNA, the CDR3 is TGTGCCTGGAGTCTATACAGTTTGAACACTGAAGCTTTCTTT. Its protein product is CAWSLYSLNTEAFF.

The J gene is TRBJ1-2, the V gene TRBV6-1; 10 bases line up with TRBD1. Per germline, CDR1 MNHNS and CDR2 SASEGT. V lost 2 bases, J lost 6 bases, and 6 bases stayed unmatched. This CDR3 has 15 residues. Here the CDR3 DNA reads TGTGCCAGCAGTGAAAGGGGGGACAGGGGCCATGGCTACACCTTC. This sequence encodes CASSERGDRGHGYTF.

The chain uses TRBV5-1 and TRBJ1-1; no firm D call. V was clipped by 4 bases and J by 5 bases, with 15 bases between them. The CDR3 loop spans 14 amino acids. CDR1 and CDR2 from the germline V gene are SGHRS and YFSETQ. The CDR3 sequence is CASSTGEGGTEAFF. The CDR3 DNA sequence: TGCGCCAGCAGCACTGGTGAGGGTGGGACTGAAGCTTTCTTT.

The rearrangement links TRBV29-1 to TRBJ1-2; a weak D match, TRBD1 (5 bases). The CDR3 length is 14 residues. CDR1 is SQVTM, CDR2 ANQGSEA, per germline. V was trimmed by 2 bases and J by 6 bases, leaving 16 bases between them. DNA for the CDR3: TGCAGCGTTGAATTAATTAGGGGCACTAATGGCTACACCTTC. Its translation is CSVELIRGTNGYTF.

As concerns this clone: With a much larger clone just one base away, this may be a read error. The identical CDR3 is also encoded by other nucleotide sequences in the sample. The rearrangement links TRBV3-1 (or the pseudogene TRBV3-2) to TRBJ1-2; D may be TRBD1 (6 bases). Trimming stripped 4 bases from V and 1 base from J, with 7 bases between. The CDR3 consists of 13 residues. Germline V gives CDR1 LGHDT, CDR2 YNNKEL (reference sequence). In nucleotides, the CDR3 is TGTGCCAGCAGCCCGACAGGTAACTATGGCTACACCTTC. Residues: CASSPTGNYGYTF.

The gene calls are TRBV7-2 and TRBJ1-6; possibly TRBD1 for D (5 bases). The ends were cut back, 6 bases at V and 4 bases at J, with 13 bases in the middle. CDR1 is SGHTA, CDR2 FQGNSA, per germline. The CDR3 is 15 amino acids. CDR3 DNA sequence: TGTGCCAGCAGGGCGGAGACAGTTTATAATTCACCCCTCCACTTT. Translation gives CASRAETVYNSPLHF.